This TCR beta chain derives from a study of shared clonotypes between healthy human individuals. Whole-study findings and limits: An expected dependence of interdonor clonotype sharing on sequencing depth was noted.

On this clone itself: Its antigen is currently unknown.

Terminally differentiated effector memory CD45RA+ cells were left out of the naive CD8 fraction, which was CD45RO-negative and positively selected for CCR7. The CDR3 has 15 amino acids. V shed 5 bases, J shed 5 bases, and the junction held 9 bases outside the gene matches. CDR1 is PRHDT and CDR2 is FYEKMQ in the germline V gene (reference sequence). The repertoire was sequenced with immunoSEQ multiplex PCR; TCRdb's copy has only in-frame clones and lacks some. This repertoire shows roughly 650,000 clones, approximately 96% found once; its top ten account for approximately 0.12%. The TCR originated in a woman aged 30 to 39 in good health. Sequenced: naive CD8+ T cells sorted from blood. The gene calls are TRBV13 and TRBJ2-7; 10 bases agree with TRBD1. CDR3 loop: CASSIRQGATDEQYF. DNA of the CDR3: TGTGCCAGCAGCATCCGACAGGGGGCAACGGACGAGCAGTACTTC. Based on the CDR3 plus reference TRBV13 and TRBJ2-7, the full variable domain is AAGVIQSPRHLIKEKRETATLKCYPIPRHDTVYWYQQGPGQDPQFLISFYEKMQSDKGSIPDRFSAQQFSDYHSELNMSSLELGDSALYFCASSIRQGATDEQYFGPGTRLTVT.